The 16 T cell receptor beta chains given below trace back to one sample, sequenced in a study of blood T cell repertoires in COVID-19. TCRdb's table, derived via immunoSEQ multiplex PCR, lists solely in-frame clones and lacks some. The top ten hold about 7.2% of the sample, which has some 220,000 clones, around three quarters seen once. The sequenced material came from peripheral blood. These receptors were collected from a woman between 70 and 85 years old with acute or convalescent COVID-19.

V is TRBV11-2 and J is TRBJ2-6; unclear D gene. The V and J ends lost 1 base and 0 bases respectively, with 4 bases between them. The CDR3 consists of 15 residues. CDR1 SGHAT and CDR2 FQNNGV come from the germline V gene. CDR3 coding DNA: TGTGCCAGCAGCTTAGGACTCTCTGGGGCCAACGTCCTGACTTTC. Protein: CASSLGLSGANVLTF.

The V call is TRBV19, the J call TRBJ2-7; 7 nucleotides align to TRBD1. Germline lookup yields CDR1 LNHDA and CDR2 SQIVND (reference sequence). CDR3 length: 16 residues. Trimming cost V 5 bases and J 0 bases; bases outside gene matches: 10. The DNA of the CDR3 is TGTGCCAGTAGTCCCGGGATGGGACAGAGCTCCTACGAGCAGTACTTC. It encodes CASSPGMGQSSYEQYF.

This chain uses TRBV7-2 with TRBJ2-1; D gene unclear. Trimming took 3 bases from V and 0 from J, leaving 6 bases between them. Germline CDR1 reads SGHTA; CDR2 reads FQGNSA. The CDR3 spans 14 residues. The CDR3 DNA reads as TGTGCCAGCAGCTTTCCTAGCTCCTACAATGAGCAGTTCTTC. Amino acids: CASSFPSSYNEQFF.

The rearrangement joins TRBV10-3 to TRBJ2-3; 14 positions match TRBD2. The CDR3 runs 14 residues. Germline loops: CDR1 ENHRY, CDR2 SYGVKD. The V gene end was trimmed by 10 bases and the J gene end by 4 bases; junction bases not matched to a gene: 4. CDR3: CATQTSGGADTQYF. The CDR3 DNA is TGTGCCACCCAGACTAGCGGGGGGGCAGATACGCAGTATTTT.

The rearrangement joins TRBV6-5 to TRBJ2-7; perhaps TRBD1 as D (5 bases). The CDR3 has 13 residues. With 8 bases removed from V and 3 bases from J, the gap between germline ends came to 14 bases. Per germline, CDR1 MNHEY and CDR2 SVGAGI. This CDR3 is CASRRGHDYEQYF. The CDR3 nucleotides are TGTGCCAGCCGAAGGGGCCACGACTACGAGCAGTACTTC.

The J gene is TRBJ2-5, the V gene TRBV9; TRBD2 might be the D (7 bases). Germline CDR1 reads SGDLS; CDR2 reads YYNGEE. V gave up 3 bases and J gave up 0 bases, with 12 bases separating them. This CDR3 comprises 15 residues. The DNA of the CDR3 is TGTGCCAGCAGCGGGGAGGGGGGTCACCAAGAGACCCAGTACTTC. It specifies CASSGEGGHQETQYF.

V is TRBV15 and J is TRBJ1-2, with TRBD1 matching over 8 bases. This CDR3 spans 20 amino acids. Per the germline V gene, CDR1 is LNHNV and CDR2 is YYDKDF (reference sequence). Trimming cost V 2 bases and J 4 bases; bases outside gene matches: 21. DNA of the CDR3: TGTGCCACCAGCAGATCCAGTGGGTATACAGGGGGTCGATCGGGCTATGGCTACACCTTC. As protein: CATSRSSGYTGGRSGYGYTF.

J is TRBJ1-3 and V is TRBV4-1, with unresolved D. Deletions cut 1 base from V and 11 bases from J, with 12 bases between. The CDR3 contains 13 residues. Looked up from germline, CDR1 is MGHRA and CDR2 is YSYEKL. The CDR3 is CASSQGPGVPIYF. CDR3 bases: TGCGCCAGCAGCCAAGGACCTGGAGTCCCCATATATTTT.

The chain employs TRBV28 and TRBJ2-7; tentatively, D is TRBD1 (6 bases). The CDR3 sequence is 13 residues long. Per germline, CDR1 MDHEN and CDR2 SYDVKM. V was cut by 5 bases and J by 4 bases, with 12 bases left in between. CDR3 bases: TGTGCCAGCAGTCAGGGGAACGTTTACGAGCAGTACTTC. This codes for CASSQGNVYEQYF.

The genes are TRBV29-1 and TRBJ2-2; D call uncertain. The CDR3 sequence is 11 residues long. Looked up from germline, CDR1 is SQVTM and CDR2 is ANQGSEA. V lost 5 bases and J 3 bases, leaving 4 bases between the germline ends. The CDR3 sequence is CSVQYTGELFF. CDR3 coding DNA: TGCAGCGTTCAGTACACCGGGGAGCTGTTTTTT.

J is TRBJ2-2 and V is TRBV7-2; D unclear. This CDR3 is 16 amino acids long. Germline CDR1 SGHTA, CDR2 FQGNSA. V gave up 5 bases and J gave up 1 base, with 14 bases separating them. This chain's CDR3 is CASSRDTPLNTGELFF. CDR3 DNA: TGTGCCAGCAGCCGCGATACCCCCTTGAACACCGGGGAGCTGTTTTTT.

In its sample, this clone was seen once. This sequence joins TRBV2 and TRBJ2-7; TRBD1 matches at 9 bases. Losses at the gene ends were 6 bases for V and 3 bases for J; bases not matched to a gene: 0. The CDR3 runs to 12 residues. CDR1 is SNHLY and CDR2 is FYNNEI in the germline V gene. CDR3 residues: CASRGQGYEQYF. CDR3 bases: TGTGCCAGCAGGGGACAGGGCTACGAGCAGTACTTC.

The chain has TRBV29-1 and TRBJ1-1; D gene ambiguous. The V gene's germline CDR1 is SQVTM and CDR2 ANQGSEA. The CDR3 contains 13 residues. V dropped 4 bases and J dropped 3 bases, with 12 bases sitting between them. The CDR3 DNA is TGCAGCGTTGCGGGTTCAGTGTACACTGAAGCTTTCTTT. As protein: CSVAGSVYTEAFF.

The V and J genes are TRBV9 and TRBJ2-5; D unclear. The germline CDR1 and CDR2 sequences are SGDLS and YYNGEE. The CDR3 is 14 residues long. The V end was cut by 0 bases, the J end by 7 bases, with 13 bases between. In DNA, the CDR3 is TGTGCCAGCAGCGTAGCGTCCGTAGATGGGACCCAGTACTTC. Protein product: CASSVASVDGTQYF.

This clone appeared once. The chain uses TRBV11-1 and TRBJ2-7, with D tentatively TRBD2 (6 bases). The CDR3 spans 14 residues. The germline gives CDR1 SGHAT, CDR2 FQDESV (reference sequence). V lost 4 bases, J lost 1 base, and 11 bases lay in between. Here the CDR3 DNA reads TGTGCCAGCAGCTCAAAGGCGGGGTCCTACGAGCAGTACTTC. Translating it yields CASSSKAGSYEQYF.

V is TRBV13 and J is TRBJ1-2; D perhaps matches TRBD1 (5 bases). This CDR3 region has 13 residues. The germline V gene has CDR1 PRHDT and CDR2 FYEKMQ (reference sequence). With 4 bases removed from V and 4 bases from J, the gap between germline ends came to 10 bases. CDR3 bases: TGTGCCAGCAGCTCTCAGGGCCCCTATGGCTACACCTTC. This gives the protein CASSSQGPYGYTF.